The 13 T cell receptor beta chains in this list originate from one sample, sequenced in a study of CD8 T cells in Susac syndrome. An input of roughly 0.45 to 1 ug of RNA was subjected to reverse transcription using random hexamers. From the immunoSEQ multiplex PCR reads, TCRdb called clonotypes with MiXCR, one entry per CDR3 protein. The sample holds approximately 190,000 distinct CDR3 sequences, 95% seen once. Sequencing was performed on CD8+ T cells from PBMCs. Every receptor here comes from a human donor with Susac syndrome.

The CDR3 bases are TGTGCCAGCAGCCCACCCGGACAGGGACCTAACCGAATGAACACTGAAGCTTTCTTT. As protein: CASSPPGQGPNRMNTEAFF. This sequence joins TRBV7-2 and TRBJ1-1; 8 nucleotides align to TRBD1. Per germline, CDR1 SGHTA and CDR2 FQGNSA. The V and J ends lost 5 bases and 0 bases, in that order; junction bases with no gene match: 17. The CDR3 runs 19 residues.

This sequence joins TRBV5-1 and TRBJ2-5, with 10 nucleotides matching TRBD2. V shed 0 bases and J 2 bases; nucleotides not matched to a gene: 7. Per the germline V gene, CDR1 is SGHRS and CDR2 is YFSETQ. This CDR3 region has 17 residues. The CDR3 here is CASSLGLAGDVQETQYF. The DNA for the CDR3 is TGCGCCAGCAGCTTGGGCCTAGCGGGGGATGTACAAGAGACCCAGTACTTC.

V gene TRBV9 combines with J gene TRBJ1-3; no definite D call. The germline V gene encodes CDR1 SGDLS and CDR2 YYNGEE. This CDR3 is built from 12 residues. V lost 1 base and J 4 bases, leaving 3 bases between the germline ends. CDR3 DNA: TGTGCCAGCAGCGTACCCGGAAACACCATATATTTT. Translating gives CASSVPGNTIYF. The full variable domain, its missing parts supplied by reference TRBV9 and TRBJ1-3, is DSGVTQTPKHLITATGQRVTLRCSPRSGDLSVYWYQQSLDQGLQFLIQYYNGEERAKGNILERFSAQQFPDLHSELNLSSLELGDSALYFCASSVPGNTIYFGEGSWLTVV.

This chain connects TRBV4-1 to TRBJ2-7, with D possibly being TRBD1 or TRBD2 (6 bases each). Trimming shortened V by 1 base and J by 3 bases, and 13 bases separated the two germline ends. Germline V gene sequence: CDR1 MGHRA, CDR2 YSYEKL. This CDR3 has 15 amino acids. CDR3 DNA sequence: TGCGCCAGCAGCCAAGCTAGGGGGGAGTACTACGAGCAGTACTTC. Amino acids: CASSQARGEYYEQYF.

In nucleotides, the CDR3 is TGTGCCTGGAGTGCACGGGACGCTTCTAACTATGGCTACACCTTC. This sequence encodes CAWSARDASNYGYTF. V usage is TRBV30 and J usage is TRBJ1-2; possibly TRBD1 for D (5 bases). The V and J ends lost 1 base and 0 bases respectively, with 12 bases between them. This CDR3 has 15 residues. Germline assignment: CDR1 GTSNPN and CDR2 SVGIG (reference sequence).

The chain carries TRBV4-1 and TRBJ2-2, with 11 bases matching TRBD2. J gave up 3 bases and V 8 bases, and 11 bases lay outside the gene matches. Germline V gene lookup returns CDR1 MGHRA and CDR2 YSYEKL. The CDR3 loop spans 17 amino acids. This CDR3 is CASGSSGGRPDTGELFF. As DNA, the CDR3 is TGCGCCAGCGGGTCTAGCGGGGGGCGGCCGGACACCGGGGAGCTGTTTTTT.

The V call is TRBV7-8, the J call TRBJ1-5, with unresolved D. CDR3 length: 15 residues. V lost 4 bases and J lost 4, with 14 bases in between. The germline CDR1 and CDR2 sequences are SGHVS and FQNEAQ. DNA of the CDR3: TGTGCCAGCAGCTCTACATCGCGTGGAAATCAGCCCCAGCATTTT. It specifies CASSSTSRGNQPQHF.

The chain is built from TRBV4-1 and TRBJ2-6; a weak D match, TRBD2 (6 bases). This CDR3 contains 17 residues. The V gene lost 2 bases and the J gene lost 2 bases, with 13 bases spanning the gap. CDR1 and CDR2 (germline): MGHRA, YSYEKL. DNA of the CDR3: TGCGCCAGCAGCCAACCGGGACTGGGGACTGGGGCCAACGTCCTGACTTTC. Translation gives CASSQPGLGTGANVLTF.

This clonotype came up once. The chain links TRBV9 to TRBJ2-5; no firm D call. The length of the CDR3 is 13 residues. V dropped 0 bases and J dropped 5 bases, with 8 bases sitting between them. Germline lookup yields CDR1 SGDLS and CDR2 YYNGEE. CDR3 protein: CASSVDVLETQYF. The CDR3 bases are TGTGCCAGCAGCGTAGATGTGTTGGAGACCCAGTACTTC.

The CDR3 coding sequence is TGTGCCAGCAGCCAAGACGTGGGAGGACAAGAGACCCAGTACTTC. Protein sequence: CASSQDVGGQETQYF. This chain links TRBV4-2 with TRBJ2-5, with TRBD2 as a possible D gene (6 bases). The V gene's germline CDR1 is LGHNA and CDR2 YNFKEQ. V lost 0 bases and J 2 bases, leaving 10 bases between the germline ends. The CDR3 sequence is 15 residues long.

This chain connects TRBV30 to TRBJ2-7; 7 bases fit TRBD1. Germline lookup yields CDR1 GTSNPN and CDR2 SVGIG (reference sequence). V was pared by 0 bases and J by 3 bases, with 2 bases of the junction left unmatched. This CDR3 is 13 amino acids long. The CDR3 protein is CAWSVSGGYEQYF. The DNA of the CDR3 is TGTGCCTGGAGTGTTTCAGGGGGCTACGAGCAGTACTTC.

V usage is TRBV9 and J usage is TRBJ1-1, with D perhaps matching TRBD1 (5 bases). The CDR3 sequence is 14 residues long. Germline lookup yields CDR1 SGDLS and CDR2 YYNGEE. Deletions cut 0 bases from V and 1 base from J, with 7 bases between. Here the CDR3 reads CASSVAGGNTEAFF. The CDR3 DNA reads as TGTGCCAGCAGCGTAGCTGGGGGGAACACTGAAGCTTTCTTT.

In its sample, this clonotype was seen a few times. The chain combines TRBV7-2 with TRBJ2-7; 7 nucleotides agree with TRBD2. J lost 7 bases, V lost 3 bases, and 0 bases had no gene match. Germline V gene data show CDR1 as SGHTA and CDR2 as FQGNSA. There are 11 residues in the CDR3. In DNA form, the CDR3 reads TGTGCCAGCAGCTTGGGACTAGAGCAGTACTTC. This gives the protein CASSLGLEQYF.